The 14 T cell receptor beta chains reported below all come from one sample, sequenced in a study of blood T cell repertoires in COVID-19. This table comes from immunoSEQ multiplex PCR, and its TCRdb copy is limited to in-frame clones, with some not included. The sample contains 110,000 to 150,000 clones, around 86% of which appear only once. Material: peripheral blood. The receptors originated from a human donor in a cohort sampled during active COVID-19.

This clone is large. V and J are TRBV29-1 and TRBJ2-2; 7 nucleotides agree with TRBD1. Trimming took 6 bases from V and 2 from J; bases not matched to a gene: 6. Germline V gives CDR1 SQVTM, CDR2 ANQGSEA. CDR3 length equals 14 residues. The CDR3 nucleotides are TGCAGCGTGAGGGACAGTCTAAACACCGGGGAGCTGTTTTTT. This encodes CSVRDSLNTGELFF.

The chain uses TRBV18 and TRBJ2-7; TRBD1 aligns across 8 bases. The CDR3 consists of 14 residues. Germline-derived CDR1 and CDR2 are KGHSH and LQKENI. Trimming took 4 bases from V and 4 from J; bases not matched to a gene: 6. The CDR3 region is CASSRQGAVYEQYF. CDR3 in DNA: TGTGCCAGCTCACGCCAGGGGGCCGTTTACGAGCAGTACTTC.

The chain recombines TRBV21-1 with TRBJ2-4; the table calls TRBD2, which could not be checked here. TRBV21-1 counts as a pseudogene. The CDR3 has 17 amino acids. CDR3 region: CASSPKAGEVVKNIQYF. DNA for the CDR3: TGTGCCAGCAGCCCCAAGGCGGGGGAGGTCGTCAAAAACATTCAGTACTTC.

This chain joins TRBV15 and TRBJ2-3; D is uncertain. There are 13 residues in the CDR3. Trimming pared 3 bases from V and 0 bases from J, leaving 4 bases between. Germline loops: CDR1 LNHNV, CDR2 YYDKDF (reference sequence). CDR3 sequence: CATSRTSTDTQYF. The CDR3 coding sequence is TGTGCCACCAGCAGGACTAGCACAGATACGCAGTATTTT.

The CDR3 protein is CASSPGTSGGTDTQYF. The CDR3, as DNA: TGCGCCAGCAGCCCCGGGACTAGCGGGGGCACAGATACGCAGTATTTT. This chain joins TRBV5-1 and TRBJ2-3, with 13 bases identical to TRBD2. Germline CDR1 reads SGHRS; CDR2 reads YFSETQ. The CDR3 covers 16 residues. V lost 4 bases and J lost 1; bases outside the gene matches: 3.

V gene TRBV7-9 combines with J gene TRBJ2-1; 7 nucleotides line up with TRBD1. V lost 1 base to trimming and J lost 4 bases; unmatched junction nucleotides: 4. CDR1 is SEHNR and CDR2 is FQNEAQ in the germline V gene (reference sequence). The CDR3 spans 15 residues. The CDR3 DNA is TGTGCCAGCAGCTTAGGAGGCAGGGGGTACAATGAGCAGTTCTTC. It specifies CASSLGGRGYNEQFF.

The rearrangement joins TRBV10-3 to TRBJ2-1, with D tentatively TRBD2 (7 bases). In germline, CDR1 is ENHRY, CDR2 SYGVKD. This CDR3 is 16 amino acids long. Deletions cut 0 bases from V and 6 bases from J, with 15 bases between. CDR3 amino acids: CAISESRGGPSNEQFF. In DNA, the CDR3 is TGTGCCATCAGTGAGTCGAGGGGGGGGCCATCCAATGAGCAGTTCTTC.

CDR3 sequence: CASRETQGSYNSPLHF. The CDR3 region has the DNA TGTGCCAGCAGAGAAACGCAGGGCTCCTATAATTCACCCCTCCACTTT. The chain uses TRBV6-1 and TRBJ1-6; TRBD1 is a possible D gene (5 bases). This CDR3 has 16 amino acids. Germline-derived CDR1 and CDR2 are MNHNS and SASEGT. V was clipped by 6 bases and J by 0 bases, with 12 bases between them.

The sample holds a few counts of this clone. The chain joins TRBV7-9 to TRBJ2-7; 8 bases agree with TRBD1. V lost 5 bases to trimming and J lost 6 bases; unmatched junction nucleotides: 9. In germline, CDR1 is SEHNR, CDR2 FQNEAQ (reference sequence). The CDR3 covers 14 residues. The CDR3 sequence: CASSHRGVIGEQYF. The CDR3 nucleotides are TGTGCCAGCAGCCACAGGGGGGTCATCGGCGAGCAGTACTTC.

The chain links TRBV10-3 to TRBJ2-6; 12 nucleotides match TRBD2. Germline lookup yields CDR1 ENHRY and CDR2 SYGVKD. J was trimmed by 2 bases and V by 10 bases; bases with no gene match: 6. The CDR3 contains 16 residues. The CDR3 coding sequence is TGTGCCACCCTAGCGGGAGGGCGTACTGGGGCCAACGTCCTGACTTTC. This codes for CATLAGGRTGANVLTF.

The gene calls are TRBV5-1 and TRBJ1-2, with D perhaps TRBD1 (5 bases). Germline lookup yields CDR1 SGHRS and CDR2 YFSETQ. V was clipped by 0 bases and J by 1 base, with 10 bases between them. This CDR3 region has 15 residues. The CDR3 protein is CASSLEGAGNYGYTF. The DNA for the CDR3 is TGCGCCAGCAGCTTGGAAGGGGCTGGTAACTATGGCTACACCTTC.

As DNA, the CDR3 is TGTGCCAGCAGCTTTGGTCGGGGGTTCAATGAGCAGTTCTTC. Its translation: CASSFGRGFNEQFF. This chain uses TRBV7-9 with TRBJ2-1, with a tentative D call TRBD2 (6 bases). The germline CDR1 and CDR2 sequences are SEHNR and FQNEAQ (reference sequence). Trimming took off 3 bases at V and 6 bases at J, with 12 bases between the two ends. The CDR3 loop spans 14 amino acids.

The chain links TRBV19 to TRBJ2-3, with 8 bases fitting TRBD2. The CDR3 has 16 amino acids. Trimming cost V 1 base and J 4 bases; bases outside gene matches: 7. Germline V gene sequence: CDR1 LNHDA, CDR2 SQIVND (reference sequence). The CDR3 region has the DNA TGTGCCAGTAGTATAGGCCCGGGGGGGCCGGCAGATACGCAGTATTTT. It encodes CASSIGPGGPADTQYF.

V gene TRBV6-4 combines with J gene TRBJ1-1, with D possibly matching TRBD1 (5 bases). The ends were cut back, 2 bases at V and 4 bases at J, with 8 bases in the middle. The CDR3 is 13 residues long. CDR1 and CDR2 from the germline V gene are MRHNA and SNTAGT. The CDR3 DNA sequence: TGTGCCAGCAGTGACGGGGCAGGCACTGAAGCTTTCTTT. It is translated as CASSDGAGTEAFF.